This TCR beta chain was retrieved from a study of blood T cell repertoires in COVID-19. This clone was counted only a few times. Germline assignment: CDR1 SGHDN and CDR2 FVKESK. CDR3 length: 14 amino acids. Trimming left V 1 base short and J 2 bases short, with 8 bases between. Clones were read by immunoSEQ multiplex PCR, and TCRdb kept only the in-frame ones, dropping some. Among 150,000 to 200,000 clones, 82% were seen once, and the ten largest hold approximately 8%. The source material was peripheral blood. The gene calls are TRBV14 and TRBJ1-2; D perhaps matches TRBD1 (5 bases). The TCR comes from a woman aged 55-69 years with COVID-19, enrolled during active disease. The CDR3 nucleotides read TGTGCCAGCAGCCAAGGGGGCCGCAACTATGGCTACACCTTC. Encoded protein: CASSQGGRNYGYTF.